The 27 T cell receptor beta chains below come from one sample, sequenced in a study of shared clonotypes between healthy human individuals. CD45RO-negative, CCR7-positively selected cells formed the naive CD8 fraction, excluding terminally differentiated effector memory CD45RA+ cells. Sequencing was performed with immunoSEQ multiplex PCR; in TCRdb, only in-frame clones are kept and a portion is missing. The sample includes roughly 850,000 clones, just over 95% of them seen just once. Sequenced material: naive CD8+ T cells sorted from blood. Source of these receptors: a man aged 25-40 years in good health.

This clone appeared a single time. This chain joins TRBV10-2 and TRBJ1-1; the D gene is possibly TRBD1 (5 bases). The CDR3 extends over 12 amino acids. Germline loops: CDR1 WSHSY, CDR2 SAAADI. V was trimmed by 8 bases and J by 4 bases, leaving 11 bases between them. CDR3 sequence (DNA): TGCGCCAGCCGTTCTGGGGGCACTGAAGCTTTCTTT. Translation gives CASRSGGTEAFF.

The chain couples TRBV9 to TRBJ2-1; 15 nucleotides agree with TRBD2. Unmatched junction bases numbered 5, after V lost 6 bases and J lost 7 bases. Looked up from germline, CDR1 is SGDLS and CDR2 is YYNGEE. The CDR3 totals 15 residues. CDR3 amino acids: CASTGLAGGVNEQFF. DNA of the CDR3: TGTGCCAGCACCGGACTAGCGGGAGGGGTGAATGAGCAGTTCTTC. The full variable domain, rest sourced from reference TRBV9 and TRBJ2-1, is DSGVTQTPKHLITATGQRVTLRCSPRSGDLSVYWYQQSLDQGLQFLIQYYNGEERAKGNILERFSAQQFPDLHSELNLSSLELGDSALYFCASTGLAGGVNEQFFGPGTRLTVL.

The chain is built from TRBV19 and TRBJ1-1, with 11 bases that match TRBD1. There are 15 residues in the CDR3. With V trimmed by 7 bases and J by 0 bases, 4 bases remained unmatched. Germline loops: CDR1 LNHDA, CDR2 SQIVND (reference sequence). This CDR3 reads CASIGQGAMNTEAFF. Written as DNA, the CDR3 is TGTGCCAGTATTGGACAGGGGGCAATGAACACTGAAGCTTTCTTT.

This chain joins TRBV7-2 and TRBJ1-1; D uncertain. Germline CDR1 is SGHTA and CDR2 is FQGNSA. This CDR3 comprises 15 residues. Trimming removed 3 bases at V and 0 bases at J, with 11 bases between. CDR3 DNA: TGTGCCAGCAGCTTCCAGCCCGGACTGAACACTGAAGCTTTCTTT. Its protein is CASSFQPGLNTEAFF.

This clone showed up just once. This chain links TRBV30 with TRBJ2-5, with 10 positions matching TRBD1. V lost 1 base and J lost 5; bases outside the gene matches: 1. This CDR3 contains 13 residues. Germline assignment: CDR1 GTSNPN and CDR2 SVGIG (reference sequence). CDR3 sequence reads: CAWSGGQGETQYF. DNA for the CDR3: TGTGCCTGGAGTGGGGGACAGGGGGAGACCCAGTACTTC. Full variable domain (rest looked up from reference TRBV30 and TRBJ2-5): SQTIHQWPATLVQPVGSPLSLECTVEGTSNPNLYWYRQAAGRGLQLLFYSVGIGQISSEVPQNLSASRPQDRQFILSSKKLLLSDSGFYLCAWSGGQGETQYFGPGTRLLVL.

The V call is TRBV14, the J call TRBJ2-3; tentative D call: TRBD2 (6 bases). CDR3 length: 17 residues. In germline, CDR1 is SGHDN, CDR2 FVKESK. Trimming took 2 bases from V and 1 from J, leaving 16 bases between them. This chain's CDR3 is CASSQLGGGTGTDTQYF. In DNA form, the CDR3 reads TGTGCCAGCAGCCAACTCGGGGGTGGTACGGGCACAGATACGCAGTATTTT.

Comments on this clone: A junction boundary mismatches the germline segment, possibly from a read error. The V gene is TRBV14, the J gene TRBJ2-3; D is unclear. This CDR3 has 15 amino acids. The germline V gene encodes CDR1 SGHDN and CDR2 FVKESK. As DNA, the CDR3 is TGTGCCAGCAGCCAAGTTTGGAGTAGCAGAGATACGCAGTATTTT. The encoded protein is CASSQVWSSRDTQYF. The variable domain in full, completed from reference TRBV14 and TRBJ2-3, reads EAGVTQFPSHSVIEKGQTVTLRCDPISGHDNLYWYRRVMGKEIKFLLHFVKESKQDESGMPNNRFLAERTGGTYSTLKVQPAELEDSGVYFCASSQVWSSRDTQYFGPGTRLTVL.

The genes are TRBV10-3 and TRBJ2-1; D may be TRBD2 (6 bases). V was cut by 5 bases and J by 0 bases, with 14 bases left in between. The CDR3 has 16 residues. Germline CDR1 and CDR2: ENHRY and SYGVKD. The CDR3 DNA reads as TGTGCCATCAGTACCGCGGGGACGAGCTCCTACAATGAGCAGTTCTTC. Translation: CAISTAGTSSYNEQFF.

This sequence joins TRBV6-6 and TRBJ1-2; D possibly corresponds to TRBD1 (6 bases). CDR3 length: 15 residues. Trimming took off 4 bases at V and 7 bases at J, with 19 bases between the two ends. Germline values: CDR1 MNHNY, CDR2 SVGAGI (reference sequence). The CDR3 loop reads CASSFILETGFGYTF. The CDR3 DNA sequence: TGTGCCAGCAGTTTCATTTTAGAGACAGGTTTTGGCTACACCTTC.

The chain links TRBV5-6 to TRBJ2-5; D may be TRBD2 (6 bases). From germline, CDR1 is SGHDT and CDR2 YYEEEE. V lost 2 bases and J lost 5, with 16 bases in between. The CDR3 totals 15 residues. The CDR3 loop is CASSFRNSGRETQYF. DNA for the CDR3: TGTGCCAGCAGCTTCAGGAACTCAGGGAGGGAGACCCAGTACTTC.

The CDR3 loop is CASSERGVEQYF. CDR3 sequence (DNA): TGTGCCAGCAGCGAACGAGGGGTCGAGCAGTACTTC. V and J are TRBV7-9 and TRBJ2-7; D is tentatively TRBD1 or TRBD2 (5 bases each). The length of the CDR3 is 12 residues. The germline V and J ends were trimmed by 5 bases and 6 bases, with 11 bases remaining between them. CDR1 is SEHNR and CDR2 is FQNEAQ in the germline V gene (reference sequence).

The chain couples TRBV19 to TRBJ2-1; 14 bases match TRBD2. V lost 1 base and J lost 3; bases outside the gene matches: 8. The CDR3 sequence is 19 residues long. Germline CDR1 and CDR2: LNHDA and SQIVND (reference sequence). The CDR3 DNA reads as TGTGCCAGTAGTATAGTTAGACTAGCGGGAGGGCCGGGCTACAATGAGCAGTTCTTC. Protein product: CASSIVRLAGGPGYNEQFF.

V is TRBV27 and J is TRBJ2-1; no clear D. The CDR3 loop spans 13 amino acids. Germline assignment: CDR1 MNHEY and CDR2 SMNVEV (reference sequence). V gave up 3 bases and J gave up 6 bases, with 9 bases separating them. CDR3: CASSLSFVNEQFF. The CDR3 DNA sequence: TGTGCCAGCAGTTTGTCTTTTGTCAATGAGCAGTTCTTC.

The DNA of the CDR3 is TGTGCCAGCACCATAGCTCCGGGACAGCATAACAATGAGCAGTTCTTC. Translation gives CASTIAPGQHNNEQFF. V gene TRBV28 combines with J gene TRBJ2-1; TRBD1 matches 7 bases. The CDR3 is 16 amino acids. Trimming removed 7 bases from V and 5 bases from J; junction bases left unmatched: 14. Looked up from germline, CDR1 is MDHEN and CDR2 is SYDVKM.

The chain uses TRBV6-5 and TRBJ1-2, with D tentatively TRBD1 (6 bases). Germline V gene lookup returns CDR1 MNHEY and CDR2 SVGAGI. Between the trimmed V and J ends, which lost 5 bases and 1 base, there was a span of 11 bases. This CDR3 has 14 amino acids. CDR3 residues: CASSPMDSNYGYTF. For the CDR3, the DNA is TGTGCCAGCAGTCCGATGGACAGTAACTATGGCTACACCTTC.

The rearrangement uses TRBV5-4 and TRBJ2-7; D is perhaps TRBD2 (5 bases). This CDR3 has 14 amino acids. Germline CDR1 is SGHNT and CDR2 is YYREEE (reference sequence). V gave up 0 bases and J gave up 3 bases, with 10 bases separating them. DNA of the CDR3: TGTGCCAGCAGCTTGGATGGAGGTGACTACGAGCAGTACTTC. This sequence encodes CASSLDGGDYEQYF.

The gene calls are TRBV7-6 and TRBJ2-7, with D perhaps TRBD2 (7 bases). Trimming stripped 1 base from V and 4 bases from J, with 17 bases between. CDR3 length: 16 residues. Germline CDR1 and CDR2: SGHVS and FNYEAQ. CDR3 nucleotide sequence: TGTGCCAGCAGCTTAGGGGCGGCGGGGGCTTCTTACGAGCAGTACTTC. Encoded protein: CASSLGAAGASYEQYF.

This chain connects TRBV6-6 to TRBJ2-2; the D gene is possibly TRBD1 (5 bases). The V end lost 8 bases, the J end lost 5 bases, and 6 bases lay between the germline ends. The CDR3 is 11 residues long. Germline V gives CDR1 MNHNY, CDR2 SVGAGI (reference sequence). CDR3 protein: CASQGTGELFF. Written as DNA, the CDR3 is TGTGCCAGCCAGGGAACCGGGGAGCTGTTTTTT.

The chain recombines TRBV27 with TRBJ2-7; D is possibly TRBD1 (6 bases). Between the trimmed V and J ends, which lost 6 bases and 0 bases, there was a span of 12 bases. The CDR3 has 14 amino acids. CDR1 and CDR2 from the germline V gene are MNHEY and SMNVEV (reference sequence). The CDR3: CASSPRTASYEQYF. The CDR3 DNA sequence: TGTGCCAGCAGCCCAAGGACAGCCTCCTACGAGCAGTACTTC.

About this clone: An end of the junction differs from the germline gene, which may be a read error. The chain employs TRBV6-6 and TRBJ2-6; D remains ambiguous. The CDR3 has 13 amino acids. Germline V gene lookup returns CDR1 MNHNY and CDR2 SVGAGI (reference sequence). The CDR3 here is CASRYSGANVLTF. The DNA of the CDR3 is TGTGCCAGCAGATACTCTGGGGCCAACGTCCTGACTTTC.

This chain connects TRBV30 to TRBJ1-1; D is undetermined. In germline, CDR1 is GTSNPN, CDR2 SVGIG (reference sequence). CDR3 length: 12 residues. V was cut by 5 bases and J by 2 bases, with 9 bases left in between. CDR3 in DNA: TGTGCCTGGGGCTTGGGTAACACTGAAGCTTTCTTT. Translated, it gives CAWGLGNTEAFF.

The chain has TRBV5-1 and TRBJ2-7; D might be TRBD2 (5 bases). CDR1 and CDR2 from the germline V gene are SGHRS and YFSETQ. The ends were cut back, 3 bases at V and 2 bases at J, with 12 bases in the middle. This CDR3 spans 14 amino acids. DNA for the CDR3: TGCGCCAGCAGCTCCGGGTCTAGCACCTACGAGCAGTACTTC. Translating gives CASSSGSSTYEQYF.

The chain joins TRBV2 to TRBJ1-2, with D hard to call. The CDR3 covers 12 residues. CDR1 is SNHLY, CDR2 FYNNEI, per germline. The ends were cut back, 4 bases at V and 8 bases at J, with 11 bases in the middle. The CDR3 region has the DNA TGTGCCAGCAGTGTCATGAACCGGGGCTACACCTTC. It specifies CASSVMNRGYTF.

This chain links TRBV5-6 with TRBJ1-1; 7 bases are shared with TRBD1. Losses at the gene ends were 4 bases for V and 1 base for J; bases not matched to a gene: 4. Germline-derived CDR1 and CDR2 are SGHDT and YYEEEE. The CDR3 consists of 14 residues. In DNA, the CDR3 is TGTGCCAGCAGCCCGGGACAGACGAACACTGAAGCTTTCTTT. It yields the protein CASSPGQTNTEAFF. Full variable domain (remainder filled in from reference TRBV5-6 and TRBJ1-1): DAGVTQSPTHLIKTRGQQVTLRCSPKSGHDTVSWYQQALGQGPQFIFQYYEEEERQRGNFPDRFSGHQFPNYSSELNVNALLLGDSALYLCASSPGQTNTEAFFGQGTRLTVV.

The CDR3 sequence is CASSFLREAPYNEQFF. The CDR3 nucleotides are TGCGCCAGCAGCTTCCTGCGGGAGGCACCTTACAATGAGCAGTTCTTC. The chain joins TRBV5-1 to TRBJ2-1; 8 bases map to TRBD2. The CDR3 runs 16 residues. V dropped 2 bases and J dropped 4; count of bases not matched to a gene: 8. Germline values: CDR1 SGHRS, CDR2 YFSETQ.

The chain's CDR3 is CAWRLPSPGRKTRTLNTEAFF. Written as DNA, the CDR3 is TGTGCCTGGAGACTCCCCTCTCCGGGACGTAAGACGAGAACACTGAACACTGAAGCTTTCTTT. The chain combines TRBV30 with TRBJ1-1; D is perhaps TRBD1 (5 bases). Germline V lookup: CDR1 GTSNPN, CDR2 SVGIG (reference sequence). This CDR3 region has 21 residues. Deletions cut 3 bases from V and 0 bases from J, with 32 bases between.

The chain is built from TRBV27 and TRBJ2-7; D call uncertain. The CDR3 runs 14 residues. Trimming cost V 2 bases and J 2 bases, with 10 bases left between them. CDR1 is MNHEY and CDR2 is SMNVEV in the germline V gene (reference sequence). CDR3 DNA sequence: TGTGCCAGCAGTTTACAGGCCAGGACCTACGAGCAGTACTTC. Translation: CASSLQARTYEQYF.